The present TCR beta chain was sequenced within a study of PD-1 blockade in mismatch repair-deficient tumors. Study overall: All were previously treated, progressing patients with around eleven mismatch repair-deficient cancer types.

General study points: Tumor-resident clones, often undetectable pretreatment in blood, expanded then contracted after pembrolizumab.

About this clone itself: Its target is not known.

Some clones are missing from TCRdb's copy, which holds only in-frame ones; the method was immunoSEQ multiplex PCR. The table lists about 68,000 clones, around 73% of them singletons, with about 5% in the top ten. Mismatch repair deficiency was confirmed in all patients, by PCR or immunohistochemistry. The sequencing used peripheral blood, collected 2 weeks after starting pembrolizumab. This receptor was taken from an adult with mismatch repair-deficient cancer.

The CDR3 DNA follows: TGTGCCAGTAGTGCTCACAGGGGGAAGACTCCCTACGAGCAGTACTTC. Translating gives CASSAHRGKTPYEQYF. The chain recombines TRBV19 with TRBJ2-7; 8 nucleotides agree with TRBD1. From germline, CDR1 is LNHDA and CDR2 SQIVND (reference sequence). V gave up 5 bases and J gave up 2 bases; unmatched junction bases: 11. This CDR3 has 16 residues.